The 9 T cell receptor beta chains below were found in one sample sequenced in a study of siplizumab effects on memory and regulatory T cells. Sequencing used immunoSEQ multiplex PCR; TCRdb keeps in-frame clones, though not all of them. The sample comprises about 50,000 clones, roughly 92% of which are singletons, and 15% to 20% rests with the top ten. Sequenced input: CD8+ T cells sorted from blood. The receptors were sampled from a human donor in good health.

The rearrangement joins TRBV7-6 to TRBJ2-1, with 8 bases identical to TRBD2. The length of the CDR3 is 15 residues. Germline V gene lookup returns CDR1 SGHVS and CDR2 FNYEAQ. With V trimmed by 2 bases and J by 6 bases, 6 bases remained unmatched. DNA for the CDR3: TGTGCCAGCAGCTTACTGGGACTAGGGTTCAATGAGCAGTTCTTC. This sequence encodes CASSLLGLGFNEQFF.

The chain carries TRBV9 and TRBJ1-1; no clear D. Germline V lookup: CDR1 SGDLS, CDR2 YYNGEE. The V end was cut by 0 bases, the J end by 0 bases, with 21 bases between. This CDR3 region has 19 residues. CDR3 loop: CASSVVFLRVEFLNTEAFF. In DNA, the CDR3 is TGTGCCAGCAGCGTAGTGTTTTTAAGGGTTGAGTTCCTGAACACTGAAGCTTTCTTT.

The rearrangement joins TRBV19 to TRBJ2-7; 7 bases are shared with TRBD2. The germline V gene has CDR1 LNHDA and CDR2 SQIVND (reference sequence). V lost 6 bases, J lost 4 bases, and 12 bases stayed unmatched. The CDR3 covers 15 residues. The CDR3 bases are TGTGCCAGTAGCTGGACTAGTCATCTCGGGTACGAGCAGTACTTC. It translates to CASSWTSHLGYEQYF.

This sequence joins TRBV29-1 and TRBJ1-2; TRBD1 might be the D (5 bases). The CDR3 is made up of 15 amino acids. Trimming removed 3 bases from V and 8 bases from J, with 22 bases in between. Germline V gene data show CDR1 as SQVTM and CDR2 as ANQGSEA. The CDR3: CSVDGQAGREYGYTF. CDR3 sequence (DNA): TGCAGCGTTGATGGGCAGGCCGGCAGGGAATACGGCTACACCTTC.

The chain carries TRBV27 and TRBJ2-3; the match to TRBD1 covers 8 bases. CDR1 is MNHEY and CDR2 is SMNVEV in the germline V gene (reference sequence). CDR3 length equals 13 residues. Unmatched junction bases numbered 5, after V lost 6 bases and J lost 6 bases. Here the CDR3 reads CASSDRGSDTQYF. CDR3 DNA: TGTGCCAGCAGCGACAGGGGTTCGGATACGCAGTATTTT.

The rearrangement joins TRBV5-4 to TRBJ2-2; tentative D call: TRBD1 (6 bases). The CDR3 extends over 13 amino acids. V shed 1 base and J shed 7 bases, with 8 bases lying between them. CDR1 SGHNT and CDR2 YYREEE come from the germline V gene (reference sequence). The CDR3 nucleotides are TGTGCCAGCAGCTTGCAGGGGTACGGGGAGCTGTTTTTT. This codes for CASSLQGYGELFF.

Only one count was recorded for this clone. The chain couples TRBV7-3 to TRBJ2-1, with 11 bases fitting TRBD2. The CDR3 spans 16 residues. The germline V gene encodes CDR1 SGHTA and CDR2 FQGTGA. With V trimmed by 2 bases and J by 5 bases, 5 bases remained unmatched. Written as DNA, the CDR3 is TGTGCCAGCAGCTTAGGTAGCGGGAGGGTCGACAATGAGCAGTTCTTC. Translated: CASSLGSGRVDNEQFF. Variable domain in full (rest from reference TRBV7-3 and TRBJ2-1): GAGVSQTPSNKVTEKGKYVELRCDPISGHTALYWYRQSLGQGPEFLIYFQGTGAADDSGLPNDRFFAVRPEGSVSTLKIQRTERGDSAVYLCASSLGSGRVDNEQFFGPGTRLTVL.

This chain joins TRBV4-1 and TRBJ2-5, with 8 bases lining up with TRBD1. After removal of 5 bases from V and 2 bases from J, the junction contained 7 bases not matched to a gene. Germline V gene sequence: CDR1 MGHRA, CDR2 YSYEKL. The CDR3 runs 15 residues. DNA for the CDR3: TGCGCCAGCAGCTACCGGGACAGGCCACAAGAGACCCAGTACTTC. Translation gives CASSYRDRPQETQYF.

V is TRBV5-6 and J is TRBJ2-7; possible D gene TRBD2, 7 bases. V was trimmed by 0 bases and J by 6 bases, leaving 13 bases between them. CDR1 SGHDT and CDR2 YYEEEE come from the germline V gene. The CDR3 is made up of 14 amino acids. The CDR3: CASSLVQGRAEQYF. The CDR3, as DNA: TGTGCCAGCAGCTTGGTTCAGGGGAGGGCCGAGCAGTACTTC.